This T cell receptor (beta chain) was obtained from a study of T-cell memory formation after mild COVID-19. V gave up 6 bases and J gave up 8 bases; unmatched junction bases: 3. CDR3 size: 14 residues. Germline CDR1 and CDR2: SGHVS and FQNEAQ. General study findings and limits: Clones that shrank (day 15 to 85) were balanced CD4/CD8, whereas later expanders leaned CD4+.

A note on this clonotype: What it binds is not known.

Sample barcodes and UMIs were carried by the TCR alpha and TCR beta cDNA libraries that 5'RACE generated with constant-segment primers. TCRdb re-derived calls from the 5' RACE reads in MiXCR, one entry per CDR3 protein. In the table there are about 190,000 distinct CDR3 sequences, 18% of which are singletons. This chain joins TRBV7-8 and TRBJ1-6, with TRBD1 matching over 11 bases. The source of this sequence is an adult woman who had mild COVID-19 (a few samples of this study predate the infection). Cell type and time point are not known. The specimen was PBMCs or a T cell subset sorted from them (not recorded which). The CDR3 DNA is TGTGCCAGCAGTTGGACAGGGGGCGATTCACCCCTCCACTTT. It is translated as CASSWTGGDSPLHF.